What follows are 31 T cell receptor beta chains derived from one specimen sequenced in a study of OX40 agonist ivuxolimab in advanced cancers. Sequencing was performed with immunoSEQ multiplex PCR; in TCRdb, only in-frame clones are kept and a portion is missing. The data contain over 80,000 clones, 85% to 90% of them seen just once; the ten biggest clones take up more than 5.5%. Here the sequenced sample was CD4+ or CD8+ T cells sorted from blood, taken in a trial of the OX40 agonist ivuxolimab. These TCRs come from an adult with an advanced solid tumor such as melanoma, head and neck, liver or kidney cancer.

V usage is TRBV6-6 and J usage is TRBJ1-4, with a possible D match to TRBD1 (5 bases). V was pared by 2 bases and J by 5 bases, with 15 bases between. In germline, CDR1 is MNHNY, CDR2 SVGAGI (reference sequence). The CDR3 runs to 16 residues. The chain's CDR3 is CASSYPRGAANEKLFF. The CDR3 DNA reads as TGTGCCAGCAGTTACCCCCGCGGGGCAGCGAATGAAAAACTGTTTTTT.

This sequence joins TRBV9 and TRBJ1-2, with D unclear. V was shortened by 4 bases and J by 8 bases, with 18 bases between the two germline ends. This CDR3 has 14 residues. Germline V gives CDR1 SGDLS, CDR2 YYNGEE. This CDR3 is CASSPRLLQRGYTF. The CDR3 DNA reads TGTGCCAGCAGCCCTAGACTTTTACAGAGAGGCTACACCTTC.

The gene calls are TRBV19 and TRBJ1-6, with 10 bases aligning to TRBD1. Germline CDR1 is LNHDA and CDR2 is SQIVND (reference sequence). With 3 bases clipped from V and 7 bases from J, the junction kept 6 bases outside the gene matches. CDR3 length: 16 residues. Here the CDR3 DNA reads TGTGCCAGTAGTATGACGGCGACAGGGGGCAATTCACCCCTCCACTTT. It encodes CASSMTATGGNSPLHF.

This clone was picked up a small number of times. This sequence joins TRBV6-1 and TRBJ1-5, with a possible D match to TRBD1 (5 bases). V was shortened by 8 bases and J by 2 bases, with 19 bases between the two germline ends. This CDR3 has 16 amino acids. Germline CDR1 and CDR2: MNHNS and SASEGT. For the CDR3, the DNA is TGTGCCAGCGGTGCGGGGGATCCCGGTGGCAATCAGCCCCAGCATTTT. The encoded protein is CASGAGDPGGNQPQHF.

V is TRBV11-1 and J is TRBJ1-5; D is unresolved. Germline CDR1 SGHAT, CDR2 FQDESV (reference sequence). V shed 2 bases and J shed 4 bases, with 6 bases lying between them. The CDR3 contains 13 residues. Here the CDR3 reads CASSLQENQPQHF. The CDR3 bases are TGTGCCAGCAGCTTACAAGAGAATCAGCCCCAGCATTTT.

This sequence joins TRBV28 and TRBJ1-1; no clear D. Germline-derived CDR1 and CDR2 are MDHEN and SYDVKM. Trimming cost V 3 bases and J 11 bases, with 10 bases left between them. The CDR3 contains 11 residues. The CDR3, as DNA: TGTGCCAGCAGTTTCGGCTTCTTGGCTTTCTTT. It encodes CASSFGFLAFF.

V and J are TRBV6-5 and TRBJ2-7; D not resolved. CDR1 and CDR2 (germline): MNHEY, SVGAGI. V was shortened by 6 bases and J by 5 bases, with 17 bases between the two germline ends. CDR3 length equals 14 residues. The CDR3 loop is CASRPTVTGHEQYF. The CDR3 nucleotides read TGTGCCAGCAGACCAACAGTCACCGGGCACGAGCAGTACTTC.

This clone appeared a few times. The chain employs TRBV7-2 and TRBJ2-5; D is undetermined. Trimming removed 1 base from V and 10 bases from J, with 16 bases in between. The CDR3 has 14 residues. CDR1 and CDR2 from the germline V gene are SGHTA and FQGNSA. Written as DNA, the CDR3 is TGTGCCAGCAGCTTAGGAGGTGGCAGCACATACCAGTACTTC. It codes for CASSLGGGSTYQYF. Filled out from reference TRBV7-2 and TRBJ2-5, the complete variable domain reads GAGVSQSPSNKVTEKGKDVELRCDPISGHTALYWYRQSLGQGLEFLIYFQGNSAPDKSGLPSDRFSAERTGGSVSTLTIQRTQQEDSAVYLCASSLGGGSTYQYFGPGTRLLVL.

The V gene is TRBV5-8, the J gene TRBJ2-1; tentatively, D is TRBD1 (5 bases). Deletions cut 7 bases from V and 7 bases from J, with 18 bases between. The CDR3 spans 14 residues. The germline CDR1 and CDR2 sequences are SGHTS and YDEGEE. This CDR3 reads CASPRTPWQNEQFF. CDR3 DNA: TGTGCCAGCCCCCGGACACCTTGGCAGAATGAGCAGTTCTTC. Using reference TRBV5-8 and TRBJ2-1 for the parts outside the CDR3, the full variable domain is EAGVTQSPTHLIKTRGQQATLRCSPISGHTSVYWYQQALGLGLQFLLWYDEGEERNRGNFPPRFSGRQFPNYSSELNVNALELEDSALYLCASPRTPWQNEQFFGPGTRLTVL.

Only one count was recorded for this clone. The V call is TRBV6-1, the J call TRBJ1-3; no clear D gene. Germline assignment: CDR1 MNHNS and CDR2 SASEGT. The CDR3 spans 16 residues. V lost 2 bases and J lost 4, with 15 bases in between. CDR3 amino acids: CASSELDSRAGNTIYF. The CDR3 nucleotides are TGTGCCAGCAGTGAACTGGACTCCCGAGCCGGAAACACCATATATTTT.

This chain joins TRBV18 and TRBJ2-1, with 8 bases aligning to TRBD1. The CDR3 contains 17 residues. The V segment lost 3 bases and the J segment 0 bases; nucleotides outside the gene matches: 7. Per germline, CDR1 KGHSH and CDR2 LQKENI. The CDR3 here is CASSPNNRGFSYNEQFF. In DNA, the CDR3 is TGTGCCAGCTCACCGAATAACAGGGGGTTCTCCTACAATGAGCAGTTCTTC.

This rearrangement joins TRBV6-1 to TRBJ1-6; weak D call: TRBD1 (5 bases). With 6 bases removed from V and 7 bases from J, the gap between germline ends came to 13 bases. The CDR3 length is 14 residues. Germline V gene data show CDR1 as MNHNS and CDR2 as SASEGT. The CDR3 DNA reads TGTGCCAGCAGCCGGGGGGGTGGGAATTCACCCCTCCACTTT. Residues: CASSRGGGNSPLHF.

This clone is categorized as medium-sized (0.01 to 0.1%). The gene calls are TRBV7-9 and TRBJ1-1; D is unclear. CDR1 is SEHNR, CDR2 FQNEAQ, per germline (reference sequence). Trimming took off 8 bases at V and 0 bases at J, with 4 bases between the two ends. The CDR3 contains 11 residues. The CDR3 protein is CASGLNTEAFF. The CDR3 DNA follows: TGTGCCAGCGGCCTGAACACTGAAGCTTTCTTT. The whole variable domain, filled in from reference TRBV7-9 and TRBJ1-1, reads DTGVSQNPRHKITKRGQNVTFRCDPISEHNRLYWYRQTLGQGPEFLTYFQNEAQLEKSRLLSDRFSAERPKGSFSTLEIQRTEQGDSAMYLCASGLNTEAFFGQGTRLTVV.

The V gene is TRBV7-2, the J gene TRBJ2-7, with D uncertain. The CDR3 is 13 residues long. Germline V gene sequence: CDR1 SGHTA, CDR2 FQGNSA. Trimming took 1 base from V and 6 from J, leaving 10 bases between them. The CDR3 DNA reads as TGTGCCAGCAGCTTAGGAGGCACTGTCGAGCAGTACTTC. Protein: CASSLGGTVEQYF.

The chain employs TRBV6-5 and TRBJ1-3; D unclear. The germline V gene has CDR1 MNHEY and CDR2 SVGAGI. The CDR3 is made up of 15 amino acids. Trimming pared 2 bases from V and 1 base from J, leaving 9 bases between. The chain's CDR3 is CASSYGGVSGNTIYF. CDR3 bases: TGTGCCAGCAGTTACGGAGGAGTTTCTGGAAACACCATATATTTT.

The rearrangement uses TRBV13 and TRBJ1-5; a possible D gene is TRBD1 (5 bases). The germline CDR1 and CDR2 sequences are PRHDT and FYEKMQ (reference sequence). The V end was cut by 2 bases, the J end by 10 bases, with 9 bases between. This CDR3 has 12 residues. The CDR3 loop reads CASSLSQGPQHF. The CDR3 DNA sequence: TGTGCCAGCAGCTTATCCCAGGGACCCCAGCATTTT.

This clone appeared a few times. V is TRBV30 and J is TRBJ2-3; the match to TRBD2 covers 11 bases. Germline CDR1 reads GTSNPN; CDR2 reads SVGIG (reference sequence). V lost 4 bases, J lost 6 bases, and 6 bases stayed unmatched. The length of the CDR3 is 14 residues. The CDR3 coding sequence is TGTGCCTGGACCTTAGCGGGAGGGCAGGATACGCAGTATTTT. As protein: CAWTLAGGQDTQYF.

The chain has TRBV29-1 and TRBJ2-1, with 9 positions matching TRBD1. CDR1 SQVTM and CDR2 ANQGSEA come from the germline V gene. The CDR3 length is 15 residues. The CDR3 loop is CGGGRQDRGSHEQFF. In nucleotides, the CDR3 is TGCGGCGGCGGGCGGCAGGACAGGGGTTCACATGAGCAGTTCTTC.

The chain links TRBV19 to TRBJ2-1; the D gene could be TRBD1 or TRBD2 (5 bases each). The CDR3 runs to 13 residues. Germline V gene lookup returns CDR1 LNHDA and CDR2 SQIVND (reference sequence). The V and J ends lost 1 base and 6 bases respectively, with 7 bases between them. The CDR3 DNA reads as TGTGCCAGTAGTATAGCCGGGGCCAATGAGCAGTTCTTC. Translation: CASSIAGANEQFF.

This sequence joins TRBV7-8 and TRBJ1-3, with TRBD1 matching over 7 bases. The CDR3 is made up of 14 amino acids. Unmatched junction bases numbered 5, after V lost 3 bases and J lost 6 bases. The germline V gene encodes CDR1 SGHVS and CDR2 FQNEAQ. CDR3 in amino acids: CASSFTGAPNTIYF. CDR3 bases: TGTGCCAGCAGCTTCACAGGGGCCCCAAACACCATATATTTT.

V gene TRBV30 combines with J gene TRBJ2-1, with D maybe TRBD2 (6 bases). The CDR3 has 15 residues. Germline V gene sequence: CDR1 GTSNPN, CDR2 SVGIG (reference sequence). V was clipped by 4 bases and J by 4 bases, with 17 bases between them. CDR3 DNA: TGTGCCTGGACCCTTGGAGGGAACCGTTACAATGAGCAGTTCTTC. The encoded protein is CAWTLGGNRYNEQFF.

The chain carries TRBV4-2 and TRBJ2-7, with 13 bases that match TRBD2. The CDR3 length is 18 residues. The germline V gene encodes CDR1 LGHNA and CDR2 YNFKEQ. V shed 0 bases, J shed 0 bases, and the junction held 5 bases outside the gene matches. The CDR3 nucleotides read TGTGCCAGCAGCCAAGATCCCGGACTAGCGGGGGTCTCCTACGAGCAGTACTTC. Its protein product is CASSQDPGLAGVSYEQYF.

This chain joins TRBV18 and TRBJ1-4; possibly TRBD1 for D (6 bases). The CDR3 loop spans 15 amino acids. The germline V gene encodes CDR1 KGHSH and CDR2 LQKENI. Trimming stripped 2 bases from V and 7 bases from J, with 14 bases between. In nucleotides, the CDR3 is TGTGCCAGCTCACCATATCAACAGGGCAGTGAAAAACTGTTTTTT. Translating gives CASSPYQQGSEKLFF.

V and J are TRBV30 and TRBJ2-2, with a tentative D call TRBD1 (5 bases). This CDR3 region has 16 residues. Trimming removed 1 base at V and 2 bases at J, with 14 bases between. Germline assignment: CDR1 GTSNPN and CDR2 SVGIG (reference sequence). The CDR3 spells CAWSGRGRINTGELFF. Here the CDR3 DNA reads TGTGCCTGGAGTGGAAGGGGCAGGATAAACACCGGGGAGCTGTTTTTT.

This clone came up once. The chain recombines TRBV5-1 with TRBJ2-1; no firm D call. This CDR3 has 15 residues. The V gene's germline CDR1 is SGHRS and CDR2 YFSETQ. Trimming removed 4 bases from V and 2 bases from J, with 13 bases in between. The chain's CDR3 is CASSRAALAYNEQFF. CDR3 DNA: TGCGCCAGCAGCAGGGCTGCCCTTGCCTACAATGAGCAGTTCTTC.

The CDR3: CASSLRLAQGNTDTQYF. For the CDR3, the DNA is TGTGCCAGCAGCCTACGACTAGCACAAGGGAACACAGATACGCAGTATTTT. This chain uses TRBV7-6 with TRBJ2-3, with 7 bases identical to TRBD2. This CDR3 spans 17 amino acids. V was pared by 5 bases and J by 2 bases, with 13 bases of the junction left unmatched. Germline V gene sequence: CDR1 SGHVS, CDR2 FNYEAQ.

The chain has TRBV30 and TRBJ2-7; TRBD1 aligns across 8 bases. The germline gives CDR1 GTSNPN, CDR2 SVGIG (reference sequence). The CDR3 loop spans 12 amino acids. Trimming took 2 bases from V and 3 from J; bases not matched to a gene: 0. CDR3: CAWSTGGYEQYF. In DNA, the CDR3 is TGTGCCTGGAGTACAGGGGGCTACGAGCAGTACTTC.

As regards this clone: At the DNA level, this CDR3 is encoded by other sequences in the same sample as well. The J gene is TRBJ1-1, the V gene TRBV23-1, with TRBD1 as a possible D gene (5 bases). TRBV23-1 is designated an ORF whose function remains uncertain. V dropped 2 bases and J dropped 4 bases, with 23 bases sitting between them. CDR3 length: 18 amino acids. The CDR3 protein is CASSQKLPWGVMCTEAFF. CDR3 nucleotide sequence: TGCGCCAGCAGTCAAAAACTCCCGTGGGGGGTTATGTGCACTGAAGCTTTCTTT.

V is TRBV7-2 and J is TRBJ2-7; D is perhaps TRBD1 (5 bases). The V gene lost 0 bases and the J gene lost 6 bases, with 12 bases spanning the gap. CDR1 SGHTA and CDR2 FQGNSA come from the germline V gene. This CDR3 has 14 residues. The CDR3 reads CASSLALQGSEQYF. The CDR3 DNA follows: TGTGCCAGCAGCTTAGCGCTTCAGGGATCCGAGCAGTACTTC.

V gene TRBV9 combines with J gene TRBJ2-3, with a weak D call TRBD2 (6 bases). The CDR3 runs to 16 residues. CDR1 is SGDLS, CDR2 YYNGEE, per germline. Trimming pared 6 bases from V and 6 bases from J, leaving 23 bases between. CDR3: CASNGGLGGSSDTQYF. CDR3 DNA sequence: TGTGCCAGCAATGGTGGTCTCGGGGGATCATCGGATACGCAGTATTTT.

CDR3 region: CASNGEGQPQHF. The CDR3, as DNA: TGTGCCAGCAACGGGGAGGGGCAGCCCCAGCATTTT. The J gene is TRBJ1-5, the V gene TRBV2; D might be TRBD1 (5 bases). CDR1 SNHLY and CDR2 FYNNEI come from the germline V gene. Deletions cut 7 bases from V and 7 bases from J, with 11 bases between. The CDR3 consists of 12 residues.